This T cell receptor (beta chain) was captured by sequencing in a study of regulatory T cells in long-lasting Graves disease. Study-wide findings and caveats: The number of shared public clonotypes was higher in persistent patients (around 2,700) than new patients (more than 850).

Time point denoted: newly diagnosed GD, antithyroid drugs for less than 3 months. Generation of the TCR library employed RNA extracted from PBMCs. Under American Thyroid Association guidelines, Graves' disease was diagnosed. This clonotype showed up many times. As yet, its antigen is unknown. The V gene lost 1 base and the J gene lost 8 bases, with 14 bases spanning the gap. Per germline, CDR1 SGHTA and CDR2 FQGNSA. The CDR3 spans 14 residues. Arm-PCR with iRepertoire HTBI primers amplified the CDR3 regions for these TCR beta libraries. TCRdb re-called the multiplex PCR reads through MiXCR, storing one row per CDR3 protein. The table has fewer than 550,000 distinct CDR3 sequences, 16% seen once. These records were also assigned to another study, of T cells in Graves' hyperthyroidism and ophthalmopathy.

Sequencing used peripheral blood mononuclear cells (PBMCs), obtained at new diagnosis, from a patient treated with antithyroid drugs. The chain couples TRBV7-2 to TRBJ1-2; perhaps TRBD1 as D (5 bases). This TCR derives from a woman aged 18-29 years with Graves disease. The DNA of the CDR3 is TGTGCCAGCAGCTTAGTCGCGGGGGAGGGAGGCTACACCTTC. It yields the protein CASSLVAGEGGYTF.